This T cell receptor beta chain was identified during a study of blood T cell repertoires in COVID-19. About the research overall: Sources were T cells, B-cell-depleted T cells, or PBMCs; the material itself was cDNA or gDNA.

Produced via immunoSEQ multiplex PCR; TCRdb's table is partial and in-frame only. The table lists about 340,000 clones, around 86% of them singletons. Trimming took off 5 bases at V and 2 bases at J, with 13 bases between the two ends. In germline, CDR1 is SEHNR, CDR2 FQNEAQ (reference sequence). This CDR3 has 14 amino acids. V gene TRBV7-9 combines with J gene TRBJ2-7; D is perhaps TRBD2 (5 bases). This receptor was identified in a woman between 45 and 65 years old with COVID-19, enrolled during active disease. The material sequenced was peripheral blood. The CDR3 DNA reads TGTGCCAGCAGCCCCAAGGAGCGGCCCTACGAGCAGTACTTC. Amino acid sequence: CASSPKERPYEQYF.